These T cell receptor beta chains were read from a single sample in a study of T cell responses to AZD1222 COVID-19 vaccine. Repertoires were generated with immunoSEQ multiplex PCR, while TCRdb's copy carries only in-frame clones and drops some. The sample holds roughly 56,000 clones, around 82% seen once. The sample here was peripheral blood, taken 28 days after the second AZD1222 dose. These receptors came from an adult who received the AZD1222 COVID-19 vaccine. The CDR3 runs from the conserved cysteine through the conserved F or W. Fields, in order: J gene, D gene, V gene, clone size, CDR3 DNA, CDR3 protein. D genes are given only for firm matches. Where a row states a size, it is once, few, many or the class of an expanded clone; other rows omit it.

TRBJ2-5	TRBD2	TRBV19	.	TGTGCCAGTAGTATACTAGGGACGGCGGGGGAAGAGACCCAGTACTTC	CASSILGTAGEETQYF
TRBJ2-3	TRBD1	TRBV6-2/TRBV6-3	.	TGTGCCAGCAGTTACCCAGACAGGGGAACGAATACGCAGTATTTT	CASSYPDRGTNTQYF
TRBJ2-7	.	TRBV7-2	.	TGTGCCAGCAGCTATCGACCCGAGCTCGGGAATAAGCAGTACTTC	CASSYRPELGNKQYF
TRBJ1-2	.	TRBV3-1/TRBV3-2	.	TGTGCCAGCAGCCTAGAGCAAGGACGGGGCTATGGCTACACCTTC	CASSLEQGRGYGYTF
TRBJ1-5	.	TRBV7-2	.	TGTGCCAGCAGCTTAGAACGTTCAGGGGCCAATCAGCCCCAGCATTTT	CASSLERSGANQPQHF
TRBJ2-5	.	TRBV3-1/TRBV3-2	.	TGTGCCAGCAGCCAAGGGTACCAAGAGACCCAGTACTTC	CASSQGYQETQYF
TRBJ1-3	.	TRBV11-2	once	TGTGCCAGCAGACCGCAGCAGGGGACCTCTGGAAACACCATATATTTT	CASRPQQGTSGNTIYF
TRBJ1-1	.	TRBV5-1	.	TGCGCCAGCAGCTTGGTATCTGGGAACACTGAAGCTTTCTTT	CASSLVSGNTEAFF
TRBJ1-5	.	TRBV7-8	.	TGTGCCAGCAGCTTCGCCGTTCAAAAGAGAAACAATCAGCCCCAGCATTTT	CASSFAVQKRNNQPQHF
TRBJ2-3	.	TRBV29-1	.	TGCAGCGTCCCCTCACAGCTCCTAGCGAACGCAGATACGCAGTATTTT	CSVPSQLLANADTQYF
TRBJ2-3	TRBD1	TRBV3-1/TRBV3-2	.	TGTGCCAGCAGCCAAGAAAGACAGGGACCCACAGATACGCAGTATTTT	CASSQERQGPTDTQYF
TRBJ2-7	.	TRBV12-3/TRBV12-4	.	TGTGCCAGCAGTTTAGACCACTACGAGCAGTACTTC	CASSLDHYEQYF
TRBJ2-3	.	TRBV4-2	.	TGTGCCAGCAGCCAAGTAGAGAGAGGGTTGGGCACAGATACGCAGTATTTT	CASSQVERGLGTDTQYF
TRBJ2-3	.	TRBV7-6	.	TGTGCCAGCAGCCCCCCAATGTTCACAGATACGCAGTATTTT	CASSPPMFTDTQYF
TRBJ1-6	.	TRBV28	.	TGTGCCAGCGGTGGGGGGATAGTCTCACCCCTCCACTTT	CASGGGIVSPLHF
TRBJ1-1	TRBD1	TRBV5-1	.	TGCGCCAGCAGCACGTTGGGACAGATAAACACTGAAGCTTTCTTT	CASSTLGQINTEAFF
TRBJ2-3	.	TRBV9	.	TGTGCCAGCAGCGTAGGAGGATTAGCGTCAGATACGCAGTATTTT	CASSVGGLASDTQYF
TRBJ2-1	.	TRBV6-5	.	TGTGCCAGCGGGTACAATGAGCAGTTCTTC	CASGYNEQFF
TRBJ1-2	TRBD1	TRBV7-2	.	TGTGCCAGCAGCTTAGTCCCCGGACAGGGGGACTACACCTTC	CASSLVPGQGDYTF
TRBJ1-5	.	TRBV11-2	.	TGTGCCAGCAGCTTAGGGTGGAGAGATCAGCCCCAGCATTTT	CASSLGWRDQPQHF
TRBJ2-7	TRBD2	TRBV5-1	.	TGCGCCAGCGGGGGGGTAGGGTCCTACGAGCAGTACTTC	CASGGVGSYEQYF
TRBJ2-7	.	TRBV7-2	.	TGTGCCAGCAGCTACTCCTGGGGGCGGGACGAGCAGTACTTC	CASSYSWGRDEQYF
TRBJ1-4	.	TRBV12-3/TRBV12-4	.	TGTGCCAGCTCCGGATGGGGGTCTGAAAAACTGTTTTTT	CASSGWGSEKLFF
TRBJ2-7	TRBD2	TRBV27	once	TGTGCCAGCAGTCTAAGGACTAGCGGGAGGTACGAGCAGTACTTC	CASSLRTSGRYEQYF
TRBJ2-2	.	TRBV30	.	TGTGCCTGGAGTATTGTGGCGGGAACGTACGCGGAGCTGTTTTTT	CAWSIVAGTYAELFF
TRBJ2-3	.	TRBV3-1/TRBV3-2	.	TGTGCCAGCAGCCAAGGGGGGTTAATCCCAGATACGCAGTATTTT	CASSQGGLIPDTQYF
TRBJ2-2	TRBD2	TRBV19	.	TGTGCCAGTAGTGTTAGCGGGAGTAATACCGGGGAGCTGTTTTTT	CASSVSGSNTGELFF
TRBJ2-7	TRBD1	TRBV7-9	few	TGTGCCAGCAGCCAGCCCCACAGGGGCTCCTACGAGCAGTACTTC	CASSQPHRGSYEQYF
TRBJ2-1	TRBD1	TRBV18	.	TGTGCCAGCTCACCAGCGTCAGGGCAGGGGGCTAACAATGAGCAGTTCTTC	CASSPASGQGANNEQFF
TRBJ2-2	TRBD1	TRBV7-6	.	TGTGCCAGCAGCTTAGGACAGGGGGCTGCCGGGGAGCTGTTTTTT	CASSLGQGAAGELFF
TRBJ2-2	TRBD1	TRBV27	.	TGTGCCAGCAGTTCGAACTCAAGACAGGGGGCCAGAAACACCGGGGAGCTGTTTTTT	CASSSNSRQGARNTGELFF
TRBJ2-1	.	TRBV30	.	TGTGCCTGGATAAGCAGGGGATCCCTTAGTGAGCAGTTCTTC	CAWISRGSLSEQFF
TRBJ2-7	TRBD2	TRBV5-1	.	TGCGCCAGCAGCTTGAGCGGGAGGGCCAGAGAGCAGTACTTC	CASSLSGRAREQYF
TRBJ2-7	.	TRBV28	.	TGTGCCAGCAGTTTATGGGCAAACCCTCACTCCTACGAGCAGTACTTC	CASSLWANPHSYEQYF
TRBJ2-7	.	TRBV7-2	.	TGTGCCAGCGGGAGGTGGAGCCTTGGCTACGAGCAGTACTTC	CASGRWSLGYEQYF
TRBJ1-6	.	TRBV30	once	TGTGCCTGGAGTGTACCTGGAGGGGCCACACCCCTCCACTTT	CAWSVPGGATPLHF
TRBJ1-2	.	TRBV5-1	.	TGCGCCAGCAGCTTGGAGGGGACAACGAACTATGGCTACACCTTC	CASSLEGTTNYGYTF
TRBJ1-6	.	TRBV11-1	.	TGTGCCAGCAGCTTATGGGGACCGTATAATTCACCCCTCCACTTT	CASSLWGPYNSPLHF
TRBJ1-5	.	TRBV30	few	TGTGCCTGGAGTCCCCGACAATGGACGGGGAATCAGCCCCAGCATTTT	CAWSPRQWTGNQPQHF
TRBJ2-5	.	TRBV28	.	TGTGCCAGCAGTGCCCGGACGGCCCAGTACTTC	CASSARTAQYF
TRBJ2-7	.	TRBV9	.	TGTGCCAGCAGCACCGGACGGCAAGCCTCCGAGCAGTACTTC	CASSTGRQASEQYF
TRBJ2-2	.	TRBV24-1	.	TGTGCCACCAGTGATTTAAGGACGGCTCCAGGGGAGCTGTTTTTT	CATSDLRTAPGELFF
TRBJ2-7	.	TRBV9	.	TGTGCCAGCAGCGTTGGGCCCAAGAGTCCTTACGAGCAGTACTTC	CASSVGPKSPYEQYF
TRBJ1-1	.	TRBV7-2	.	TGTGCCAGCAGCTTCCGAGACACTGAAGCTTTCTTT	CASSFRDTEAFF
TRBJ1-3	.	TRBV6-6	few	TGTGCCAGCTGGAGTCAAGGAAACACCATATATTTT	CASWSQGNTIYF
TRBJ2-2	TRBD2	TRBV4-1	.	TGCGCCAGCAGCCAAGATCGACTAGCGATGAACACCGGGGAGCTGTTTTTT	CASSQDRLAMNTGELFF
TRBJ2-1	TRBD1	TRBV4-2	.	TGTGCCAGCAGCCAGGGGGACAGCCTAGAGCAGTTCTTC	CASSQGDSLEQFF
TRBJ2-1	TRBD2	TRBV18	.	TGTGCCAGCTCACCACCGACTAGCGGGAGATACAATGAGCAGTTCTTC	CASSPPTSGRYNEQFF
TRBJ2-7	TRBD1	TRBV28	.	TGTGCCAGCAGTTCAGGACAGGGGTACGAGCAGTACTTC	CASSSGQGYEQYF
TRBJ1-5	TRBD1	TRBV18	once	TGTGCCAGCTCTCCGGGACAGGGGGGTCAGCCCCAGCATTTT	CASSPGQGGQPQHF
TRBJ1-5	TRBD1	TRBV18	.	TGTGCCAGCTCCCGAGCAGGGGGGAGCAATCAGCCCCAGCATTTT	CASSRAGGSNQPQHF
TRBJ2-5	.	TRBV7-9	.	TGTGCCAGCAGCCCCTCGCTAGGGACCCAGTACTTC	CASSPSLGTQYF
TRBJ2-3	.	TRBV11-2	.	TGTGCCAGCAGCTTAGGGACTCATAGCCCAGATACGCAGTATTTT	CASSLGTHSPDTQYF
TRBJ1-2	.	TRBV7-2	.	TGTGCCAGCAGCTTAAGGTCGGGGTATGACGGCTACACCTTC	CASSLRSGYDGYTF
TRBJ2-1	.	TRBV3-1/TRBV3-2	.	TGTGCCAGCAGCCTTCATACGGGGAACAATGAGCAGTTCTTC	CASSLHTGNNEQFF
TRBJ2-4	TRBD1	TRBV5-4	.	TGTGCCAGCAGCCGGACAGGGGGCAACATTCAGTACTTC	CASSRTGGNIQYF